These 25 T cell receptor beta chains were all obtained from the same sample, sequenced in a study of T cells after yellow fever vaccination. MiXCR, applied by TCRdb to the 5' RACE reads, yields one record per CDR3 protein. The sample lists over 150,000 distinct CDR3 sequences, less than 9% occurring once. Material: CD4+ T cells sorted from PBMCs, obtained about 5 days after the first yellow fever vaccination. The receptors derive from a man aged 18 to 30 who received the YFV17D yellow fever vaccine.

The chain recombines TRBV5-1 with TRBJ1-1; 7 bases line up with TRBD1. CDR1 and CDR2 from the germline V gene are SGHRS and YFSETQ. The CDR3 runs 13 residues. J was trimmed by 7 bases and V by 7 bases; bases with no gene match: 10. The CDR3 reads CASSRAGGIEAFF. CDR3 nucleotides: TGCGCCAGCTCCCGGGCAGGGGGGATTGAAGCTTTCTTT.

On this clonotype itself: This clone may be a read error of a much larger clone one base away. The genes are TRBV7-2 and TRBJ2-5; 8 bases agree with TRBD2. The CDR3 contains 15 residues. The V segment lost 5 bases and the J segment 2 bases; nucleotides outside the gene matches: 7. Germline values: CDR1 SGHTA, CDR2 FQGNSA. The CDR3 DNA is TGTGCCAGCAGCCCCGGGACTAGAGTACAAGAGACCCAGTACTTC. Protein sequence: CASSPGTRVQETQYF.

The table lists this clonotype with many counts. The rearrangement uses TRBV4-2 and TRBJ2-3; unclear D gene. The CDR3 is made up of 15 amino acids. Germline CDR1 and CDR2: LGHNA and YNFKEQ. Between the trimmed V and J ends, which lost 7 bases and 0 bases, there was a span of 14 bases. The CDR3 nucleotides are TGTGCCAGCACCCCCCAGTTCTCTAGCACAGATACGCAGTATTTT. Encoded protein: CASTPQFSSTDTQYF.

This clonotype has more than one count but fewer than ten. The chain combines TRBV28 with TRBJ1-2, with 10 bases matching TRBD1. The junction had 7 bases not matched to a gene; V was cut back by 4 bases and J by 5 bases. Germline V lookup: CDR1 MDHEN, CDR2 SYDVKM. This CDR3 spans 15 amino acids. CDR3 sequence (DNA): TGTGCCAGCAGTTCCGGGACAGGGGTCGGATATGGCTACACCTTC. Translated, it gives CASSSGTGVGYGYTF.

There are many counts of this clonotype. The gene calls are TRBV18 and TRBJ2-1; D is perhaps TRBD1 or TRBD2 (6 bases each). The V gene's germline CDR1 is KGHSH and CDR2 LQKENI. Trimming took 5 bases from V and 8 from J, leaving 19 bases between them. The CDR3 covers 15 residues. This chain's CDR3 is CASSAGQAGLDEQFF. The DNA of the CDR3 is TGTGCCAGCTCAGCGGGACAAGCCGGTTTAGATGAGCAGTTCTTC.

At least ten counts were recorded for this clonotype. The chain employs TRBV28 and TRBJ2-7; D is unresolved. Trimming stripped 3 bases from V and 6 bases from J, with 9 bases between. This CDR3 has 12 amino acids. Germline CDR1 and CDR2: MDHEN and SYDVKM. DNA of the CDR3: TGTGCCAGCAGTTTGTCGTGGGGCGAGCAGTACGTC. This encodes CASSLSWGEQYV.

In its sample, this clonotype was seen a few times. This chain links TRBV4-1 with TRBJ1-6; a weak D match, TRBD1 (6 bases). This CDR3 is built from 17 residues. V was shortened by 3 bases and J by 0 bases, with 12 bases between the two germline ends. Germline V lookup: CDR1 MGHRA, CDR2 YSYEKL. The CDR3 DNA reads TGCGCCAGCAGCCACCGGACAGCAAGCTCCTATAATTCACCCCTCCACTTT. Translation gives CASSHRTASSYNSPLHF.

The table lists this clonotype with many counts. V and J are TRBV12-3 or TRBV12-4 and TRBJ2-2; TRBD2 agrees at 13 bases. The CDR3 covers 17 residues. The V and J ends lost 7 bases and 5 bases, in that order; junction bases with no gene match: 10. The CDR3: CASTPTSGGARTGELFF. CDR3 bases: TGTGCCAGCACCCCTACTAGCGGGGGGGCGAGGACCGGGGAGCTGTTTTTT.

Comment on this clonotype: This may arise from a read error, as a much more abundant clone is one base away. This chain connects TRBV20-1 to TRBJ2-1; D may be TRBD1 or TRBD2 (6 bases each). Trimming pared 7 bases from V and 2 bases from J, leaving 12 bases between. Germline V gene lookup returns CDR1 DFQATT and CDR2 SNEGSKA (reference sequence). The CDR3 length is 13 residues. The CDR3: CSGKGGTYNEQFF. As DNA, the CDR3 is TGCAGTGGGAAGGGGGGCACCTACAATGAGCAGTTCTTC.

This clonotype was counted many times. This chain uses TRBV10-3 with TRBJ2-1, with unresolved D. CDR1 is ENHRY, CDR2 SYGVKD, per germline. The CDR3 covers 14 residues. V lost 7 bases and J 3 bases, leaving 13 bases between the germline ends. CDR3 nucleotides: TGTGCCATCACCTATAGTGATATCTACAATGAGCAGTTCTTC. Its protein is CAITYSDIYNEQFF.

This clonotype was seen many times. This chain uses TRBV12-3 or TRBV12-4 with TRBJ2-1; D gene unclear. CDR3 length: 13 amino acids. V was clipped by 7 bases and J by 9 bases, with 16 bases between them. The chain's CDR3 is CASKLLPPGEQFF. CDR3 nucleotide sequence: TGTGCCAGCAAACTACTCCCTCCGGGTGAGCAGTTCTTC.

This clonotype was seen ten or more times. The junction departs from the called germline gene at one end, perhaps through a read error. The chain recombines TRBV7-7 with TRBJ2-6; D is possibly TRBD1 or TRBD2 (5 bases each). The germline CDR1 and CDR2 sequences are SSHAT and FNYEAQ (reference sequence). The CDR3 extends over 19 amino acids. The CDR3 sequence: CASSPDRRGTSSGANVLTF. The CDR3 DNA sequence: TGTGCTAGCAGCCCAGACCGAAGGGGCACTAGCTCTGGGGCCAACGTCCTGACTTTC.

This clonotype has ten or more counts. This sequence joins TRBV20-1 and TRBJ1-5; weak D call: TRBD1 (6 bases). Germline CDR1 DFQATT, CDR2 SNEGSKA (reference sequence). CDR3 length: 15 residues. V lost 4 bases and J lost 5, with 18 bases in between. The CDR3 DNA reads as TGCAGTGCTACGATAAGTAGGACAGCGCATCAGCCCCAGCATTTT. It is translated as CSATISRTAHQPQHF.

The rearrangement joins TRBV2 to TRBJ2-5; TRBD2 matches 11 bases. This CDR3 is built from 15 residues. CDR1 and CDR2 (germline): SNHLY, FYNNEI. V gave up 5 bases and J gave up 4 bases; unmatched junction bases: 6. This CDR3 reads CASSILAGGSETQYF. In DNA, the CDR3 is TGTGCCAGCAGTATTCTAGCGGGGGGCTCAGAGACCCAGTACTTC.

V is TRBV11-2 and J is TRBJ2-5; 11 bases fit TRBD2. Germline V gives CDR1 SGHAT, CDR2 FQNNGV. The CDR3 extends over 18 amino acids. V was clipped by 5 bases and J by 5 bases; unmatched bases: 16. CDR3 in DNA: TGTGCCAGCAGCCCGAACGGGGTGATAGCGGGGGGGACGGAGACCCAGTACTTC. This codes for CASSPNGVIAGGTETQYF.

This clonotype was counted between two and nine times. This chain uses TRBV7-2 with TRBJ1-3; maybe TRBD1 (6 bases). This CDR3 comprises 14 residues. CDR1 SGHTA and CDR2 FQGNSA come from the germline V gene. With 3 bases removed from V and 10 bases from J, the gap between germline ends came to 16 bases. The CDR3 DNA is TGTGCCAGCAGCTTCTTCCGGGGGCTGGGAACCATATATTTT. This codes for CASSFFRGLGTIYF.

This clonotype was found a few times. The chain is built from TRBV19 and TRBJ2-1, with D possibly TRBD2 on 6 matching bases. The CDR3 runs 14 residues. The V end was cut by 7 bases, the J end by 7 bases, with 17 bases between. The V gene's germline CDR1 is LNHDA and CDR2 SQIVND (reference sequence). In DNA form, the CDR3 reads TGTGCCAGTAAAAGGGAGCTGACTAGAAATGAGCAGTTCTTC. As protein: CASKRELTRNEQFF.

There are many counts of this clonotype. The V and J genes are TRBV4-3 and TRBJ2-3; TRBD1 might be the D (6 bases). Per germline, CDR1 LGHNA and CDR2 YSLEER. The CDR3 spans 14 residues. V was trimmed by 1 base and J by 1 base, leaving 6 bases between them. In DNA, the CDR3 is TGCGCCAGCAGCCAAGGGGGGCGCACAGATACGCAGTATTTT. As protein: CASSQGGRTDTQYF.

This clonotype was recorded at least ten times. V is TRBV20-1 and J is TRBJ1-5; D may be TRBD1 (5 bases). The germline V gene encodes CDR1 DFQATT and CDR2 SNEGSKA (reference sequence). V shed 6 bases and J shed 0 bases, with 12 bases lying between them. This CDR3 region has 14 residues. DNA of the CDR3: TGCAGTGCGCTCGGGGGTACTAGCAATCAGCCCCAGCATTTT. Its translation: CSALGGTSNQPQHF.

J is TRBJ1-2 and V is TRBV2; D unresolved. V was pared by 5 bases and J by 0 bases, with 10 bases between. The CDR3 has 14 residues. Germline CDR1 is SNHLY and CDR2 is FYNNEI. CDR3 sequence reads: CASSRTLTNYGYTF. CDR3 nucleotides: TGTGCCAGCAGTCGGACGTTGACTAACTATGGCTACACCTTC.

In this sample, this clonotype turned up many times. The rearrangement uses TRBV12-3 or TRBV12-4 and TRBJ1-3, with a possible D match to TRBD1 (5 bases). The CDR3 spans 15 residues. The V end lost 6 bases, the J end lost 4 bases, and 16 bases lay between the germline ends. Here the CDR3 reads CASSPVGARGNTIYF. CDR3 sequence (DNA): TGTGCCAGCAGCCCCGTTGGGGCGAGGGGAAACACCATATATTTT.

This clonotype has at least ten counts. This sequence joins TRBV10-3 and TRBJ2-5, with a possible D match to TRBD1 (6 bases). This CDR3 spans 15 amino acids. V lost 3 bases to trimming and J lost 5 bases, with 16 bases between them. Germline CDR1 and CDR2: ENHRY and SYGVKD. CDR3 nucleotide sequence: TGTGCCATCAGTGACCCCACAGGGTACGGGGAGACCCAGTACTTC. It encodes CAISDPTGYGETQYF.

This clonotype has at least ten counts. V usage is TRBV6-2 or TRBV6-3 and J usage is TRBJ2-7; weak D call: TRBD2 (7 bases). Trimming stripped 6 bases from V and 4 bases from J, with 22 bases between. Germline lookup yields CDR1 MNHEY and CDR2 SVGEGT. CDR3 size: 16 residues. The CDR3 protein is CASSLRHPGGLYEQYV. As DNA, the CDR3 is TGTGCCAGCAGCCTCAGACACCCGGGGGGCCTATACGAGCAGTACGTC.

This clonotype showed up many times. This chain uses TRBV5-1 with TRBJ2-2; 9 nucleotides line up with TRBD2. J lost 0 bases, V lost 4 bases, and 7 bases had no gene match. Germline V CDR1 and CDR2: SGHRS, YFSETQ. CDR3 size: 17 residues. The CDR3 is CASSLAAGGPNTGELFF. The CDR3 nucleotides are TGCGCCAGCAGCCTGGCGGCGGGGGGGCCGAACACCGGGGAGCTGTTTTTT.

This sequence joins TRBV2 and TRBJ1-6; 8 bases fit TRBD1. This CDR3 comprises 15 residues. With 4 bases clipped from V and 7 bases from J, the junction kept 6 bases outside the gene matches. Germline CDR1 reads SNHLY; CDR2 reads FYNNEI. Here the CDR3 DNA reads TGTGCCAGCAGTGGGACAGGGAAGAGAAATTCACCCCTCCACTTT. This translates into CASSGTGKRNSPLHF.